This passage covers 28 T cell receptor beta chains from one sample sequenced in a study of blood T cell repertoires in COVID-19. Only in-frame clones appear in the TCRdb table, and some are missing; sequencing was by immunoSEQ multiplex PCR. The data contain about 220,000 clones, 75% to 85% of them seen just once; the ten biggest clones take up around 8%. The sequencing input was peripheral blood. The receptor source for this set is an elderly woman with COVID-19, enrolled during active disease.

The chain employs TRBV6-5 and TRBJ1-1; D gene ambiguous. The germline gives CDR1 MNHEY, CDR2 SVGAGI. The CDR3 extends over 13 amino acids. Trimming took 10 bases from V and 1 from J, leaving 13 bases between them. The CDR3 region has the DNA TGTGCCACCTCGAGGTTGGCGAACACTGAAGCTTTCTTT. Translating it yields CATSRLANTEAFF.

The chain links TRBV7-6 to TRBJ2-5; perhaps TRBD2 as D (6 bases). V lost 1 base, J lost 4 bases, and 22 bases lay in between. Germline values: CDR1 SGHVS, CDR2 FNYEAQ. This CDR3 is 18 amino acids long. The CDR3 DNA sequence: TGTGCCAGCAGCTTAGACGGGACTCAGGGTCGGAAACGAGAGACCCAGTACTTC. Translating it yields CASSLDGTQGRKRETQYF.

The rearrangement joins TRBV11-2 to TRBJ1-1; 8 nucleotides line up with TRBD1. The V segment lost 5 bases and the J segment 9 bases; nucleotides outside the gene matches: 8. The CDR3 consists of 13 residues. Germline CDR1 reads SGHAT; CDR2 reads FQNNGV. The CDR3 DNA reads as TGTGCCAGCAGCCCGGACAGGGTTGCGAAAGCTTTCTTT. Protein product: CASSPDRVAKAFF.

V and J are TRBV7-2 and TRBJ2-3, with D unresolved. This CDR3 has 14 residues. V lost 5 bases, J lost 3 bases, and 12 bases lay in between. Germline CDR1 and CDR2: SGHTA and FQGNSA. In DNA, the CDR3 is TGTGCCAGCAGCCTCCGCTCGGAGACAGATACGCAGTATTTT. Translating gives CASSLRSETDTQYF.

This clone was picked up one time. The genes are TRBV13 and TRBJ2-2; 10 nucleotides match TRBD2. The V segment lost 4 bases and the J segment 4 bases; nucleotides outside the gene matches: 3. This CDR3 is 15 amino acids long. Germline V gene lookup returns CDR1 PRHDT and CDR2 FYEKMQ (reference sequence). CDR3 protein: CASSSRTSGTGELFF. In DNA, the CDR3 is TGTGCCAGCAGCTCTCGGACTAGCGGCACCGGGGAGCTGTTTTTT.

In this sample, this clone turned up a few times. The chain carries TRBV7-2 and TRBJ2-2, with 8 bases matching TRBD2. The CDR3 runs 16 residues. The junction had 8 bases not matched to a gene; V was cut back by 2 bases and J by 6 bases. Germline CDR1 is SGHTA and CDR2 is FQGNSA. CDR3 loop: CASSLNPGGQAGELFF. The CDR3 DNA reads as TGTGCCAGCAGCTTAAACCCGGGAGGGCAGGCCGGGGAGCTGTTTTTT.

The chain combines TRBV30 with TRBJ2-7, with D maybe TRBD1 (8 bases). Trimming removed 0 bases from V and 7 bases from J, with 13 bases in between. CDR3 length: 13 amino acids. CDR1 and CDR2 from the germline V gene are GTSNPN and SVGIG (reference sequence). The chain's CDR3 is CAWSVDREGEQYF. Written as DNA, the CDR3 is TGTGCCTGGAGTGTGGACAGGGAGGGGGAGCAGTACTTC.

This chain links TRBV6-1 with TRBJ1-2, with TRBD1 as a possible D gene (6 bases). Trimming stripped 0 bases from V and 8 bases from J, with 16 bases between. The CDR3 extends over 15 amino acids. Looked up from germline, CDR1 is MNHNS and CDR2 is SASEGT. This chain's CDR3 is CASSEADRLGQGYTF. As DNA, the CDR3 is TGTGCCAGCAGTGAAGCAGACAGGCTGGGGCAGGGCTACACCTTC.

The chain couples TRBV27 to TRBJ1-3, with D possibly TRBD1 on 6 matching bases. V lost 4 bases and J 4 bases, leaving 14 bases between the germline ends. The CDR3 is 15 amino acids. Germline V lookup: CDR1 MNHEY, CDR2 SMNVEV (reference sequence). CDR3 region: CASSSGGVLGNTIYF. In DNA form, the CDR3 reads TGTGCCAGCAGTTCGGGGGGCGTTTTAGGAAACACCATATATTTT.

The chain combines TRBV2 with TRBJ1-3; D is possibly TRBD1 (6 bases). Trimming removed 6 bases from V and 0 bases from J, with 9 bases in between. This CDR3 contains 14 residues. The germline gives CDR1 SNHLY, CDR2 FYNNEI. The CDR3 region is CASRADSSGNTIYF. The DNA of the CDR3 is TGTGCCAGCAGGGCGGACAGCTCTGGAAACACCATATATTTT. Filled out from reference TRBV2 and TRBJ1-3, the complete variable domain reads EPEVTQTPSHQVTQMGQEVILRCVPISNHLYFYWYRQILGQKVEFLVSFYNNEISEKSEIFDDQFSVERPDGSNFTLKIRSTKLEDSAMYFCASRADSSGNTIYFGEGSWLTVV.

The chain is built from TRBV30 and TRBJ2-4; tentative D call: TRBD2 (5 bases). V lost 0 bases and J 2 bases, leaving 17 bases between the germline ends. The CDR3 runs 17 residues. Germline CDR1 and CDR2: GTSNPN and SVGIG (reference sequence). CDR3 sequence reads: CAWSVMASLGSKNIQYF. In nucleotides, the CDR3 is TGTGCCTGGAGTGTAATGGCTAGCCTGGGTTCCAAAAACATTCAGTACTTC.

The chain carries TRBV19 and TRBJ1-2; weak D call: TRBD1 (6 bases). Germline lookup yields CDR1 LNHDA and CDR2 SQIVND (reference sequence). V was shortened by 3 bases and J by 3 bases, with 14 bases between the two germline ends. The CDR3 is 15 amino acids. CDR3 bases: TGTGCCAGTAGTATGGCGGGGGGCCGAGACTATGGCTACACCTTC. Protein: CASSMAGGRDYGYTF.

CDR3 sequence reads: CASSLGTGISIFNYGYTF. The CDR3 DNA reads as TGTGCCAGCAGCTTAGGGACAGGGATTTCCATCTTTAACTATGGCTACACCTTC. This sequence joins TRBV7-2 and TRBJ1-2; 8 bases fit TRBD1. Trimming took 1 base from V and 1 from J; bases not matched to a gene: 11. The germline V gene has CDR1 SGHTA and CDR2 FQGNSA. The CDR3 spans 18 residues.

The rearrangement uses TRBV7-9 and TRBJ2-1, with TRBD1 as a possible D gene (5 bases). The CDR3 covers 13 residues. V gave up 11 bases and J gave up 5 bases, with 16 bases separating them. Germline CDR1 reads SEHNR; CDR2 reads FQNEAQ (reference sequence). The CDR3 DNA reads as TGTGCCTCCGAGTGGGGCGGCGACAATGAGCAGTTCTTC. Its translation: CASEWGGDNEQFF.

This clone was counted only a few times. This chain connects TRBV3-1 (or the pseudogene TRBV3-2) to TRBJ1-2; D remains unclear. The germline CDR1 and CDR2 sequences are LGHDT and YNNKEL (reference sequence). The CDR3 has 16 amino acids. Trimming removed 2 bases at V and 5 bases at J, with 18 bases between. CDR3 coding DNA: TGTGCCAGCAGCCAACTATCCCTCAAGCGGCGGTATGGCTACACCTTC. This translates into CASSQLSLKRRYGYTF.

V gene TRBV7-2 combines with J gene TRBJ1-5, with TRBD1 as a possible D gene (6 bases). Germline V gives CDR1 SGHTA, CDR2 FQGNSA. The CDR3 runs to 13 residues. Trimming took off 5 bases at V and 6 bases at J, with 11 bases between the two ends. The CDR3 protein is CASSRGAFQPQHF. The CDR3 DNA follows: TGTGCCAGCAGCCGGGGGGCTTTTCAGCCCCAGCATTTT.

This clone was picked up a small number of times. V and J are TRBV4-1 and TRBJ2-7; tentatively, D is TRBD1 (5 bases). CDR1 and CDR2 from the germline V gene are MGHRA and YSYEKL. The ends were cut back, 3 bases at V and 3 bases at J, with 15 bases in the middle. The CDR3 is 15 amino acids. CDR3 residues: CASSQYSDRYYEQYF. The CDR3 DNA reads as TGCGCCAGCAGCCAGTACTCCGACAGATACTACGAGCAGTACTTC.

This chain uses TRBV28 with TRBJ2-7; TRBD2 agrees at 7 bases. This CDR3 has 12 residues. J was trimmed by 2 bases and V by 6 bases; bases with no gene match: 1. Germline V gives CDR1 MDHEN, CDR2 SYDVKM. CDR3 in amino acids: CASRGGTYEQYF. The DNA of the CDR3 is TGTGCCAGCAGGGGGGGGACCTACGAGCAGTACTTC.

The chain uses TRBV7-2 and TRBJ2-6; D perhaps matches TRBD2 (5 bases). The CDR3 sequence is 16 residues long. V dropped 3 bases and J dropped 3 bases, with 12 bases sitting between them. The germline V gene encodes CDR1 SGHTA and CDR2 FQGNSA. The DNA for the CDR3 is TGTGCCAGCAGCTTTCAGGCGGGCGGTGGGGCCAACGTCCTGACTTTC. Amino acid sequence: CASSFQAGGGANVLTF.

This clone was counted a single time. The V call is TRBV2, the J call TRBJ2-3, with 8 nucleotides matching TRBD2. Germline V gene data show CDR1 as SNHLY and CDR2 as FYNNEI. The V segment lost 6 bases and the J segment 2 bases; nucleotides outside the gene matches: 10. The CDR3 is made up of 16 amino acids. The CDR3 DNA sequence: TGTGCCAGCAGCCGCGGGACTAGAGGTATCACAGATACGCAGTATTTT. Protein: CASSRGTRGITDTQYF.

The chain has TRBV5-4 and TRBJ2-5, with 11 nucleotides matching TRBD2. The CDR3 consists of 15 residues. The V gene end was trimmed by 2 bases and the J gene end by 4 bases; junction bases not matched to a gene: 4. The germline V gene has CDR1 SGHNT and CDR2 YYREEE (reference sequence). The CDR3 protein is CASSFPTSGIETQYF. Here the CDR3 DNA reads TGTGCCAGCAGCTTTCCGACTAGCGGGATAGAGACCCAGTACTTC.

This clone was found a few times. The chain employs TRBV19 and TRBJ1-1; no definite D call. CDR3 length: 15 residues. Germline CDR1 and CDR2: LNHDA and SQIVND (reference sequence). Trimming left V 5 bases short and J 0 bases short, with 13 bases between. Written as DNA, the CDR3 is TGTGCCAGTAGTCGACGGAGAGACGTGAACACTGAAGCTTTCTTT. Translated: CASSRRRDVNTEAFF. Combining the CDR3 with reference TRBV19 and TRBJ1-1 gives the whole variable domain DGGITQSPKYLFRKEGQNVTLSCEQNLNHDAMYWYRQDPGQGLRLIYYSQIVNDFQKGDIAEGYSVSREKKESFPLTVTSAQKNPTAFYLCASSRRRDVNTEAFFGQGTRLTVV.

The chain recombines TRBV6-6 with TRBJ2-4, with a weak D call TRBD1 (6 bases). CDR1 and CDR2 from the germline V gene are MNHNY and SVGAGI (reference sequence). This CDR3 is built from 14 residues. V lost 2 bases and J 7 bases, leaving 12 bases between the germline ends. The CDR3 region is CASSYLQGPNIQYF. In DNA, the CDR3 is TGTGCCAGCAGTTACCTACAGGGACCCAACATTCAGTACTTC.

V is TRBV18 and J is TRBJ1-2; D ambiguous. Germline V gene lookup returns CDR1 KGHSH and CDR2 LQKENI. Trimming pared 6 bases from V and 6 bases from J, leaving 14 bases between. The length of the CDR3 is 13 residues. CDR3 amino acids: CASSPSWENGYTF. In nucleotides, the CDR3 is TGTGCCAGCTCGCCCAGTTGGGAGAATGGCTACACCTTC. Drawing the rest from reference TRBV18 and TRBJ1-2, the complete variable domain is NAGVMQNPRHLVRRRGQEARLRCSPMKGHSHVYWYRQLPEEGLKFMVYLQKENIIDESGMPKERFSAEFPKEGPSILRIQQVVRGDSAAYFCASSPSWENGYTFGSGTRLTVV.

The chain employs TRBV30 and TRBJ2-4; 7 nucleotides agree with TRBD2. With V trimmed by 0 bases and J by 7 bases, 3 bases remained unmatched. Germline V lookup: CDR1 GTSNPN, CDR2 SVGIG (reference sequence). The CDR3 runs to 13 residues. As DNA, the CDR3 is TGTGCCTGGAGTGTGAGCGGGAATAACATTCAGTACTTC. Translated: CAWSVSGNNIQYF.

The chain uses TRBV27 and TRBJ1-5; D gene unclear. The CDR3 is made up of 14 amino acids. Germline V CDR1 and CDR2: MNHEY, SMNVEV (reference sequence). Trimming removed 4 bases from V and 7 bases from J, with 14 bases in between. The CDR3, as DNA: TGTGCCAGCAGTTCCCTCCCCGGGAAACAGCCCCAGCATTTT. Translating it yields CASSSLPGKQPQHF.

This rearrangement joins TRBV11-2 to TRBJ1-2; possibly TRBD1 for D (6 bases). CDR1 and CDR2 from the germline V gene are SGHAT and FQNNGV. Trimming pared 4 bases from V and 7 bases from J, leaving 16 bases between. The CDR3 contains 14 residues. CDR3 nucleotides: TGTGCCAGCAGCTCGCCGACAGGAAGCGCTGGCTACACCTTC. It yields the protein CASSSPTGSAGYTF.

V and J are TRBV18 and TRBJ2-5; TRBD2 matches 7 bases. Looked up from germline, CDR1 is KGHSH and CDR2 is LQKENI. The CDR3 length is 16 residues. Trimming at V came to 6 bases and at J to 2 bases, leaving 12 bases not matched to a gene. CDR3 amino acids: CASSRFTAGEQETQYF. For the CDR3, the DNA is TGTGCCAGCTCGCGTTTCACGGCGGGGGAACAAGAGACCCAGTACTTC.